This T cell receptor (beta chain) was identified in a study of a mutant IDH1 vaccine in newly diagnosed glioma. Produced via immunoSEQ multiplex PCR; TCRdb's table is partial and in-frame only. This sample has about 82,000 clones, with approximately 85% found just once. Comments on this clone: Its cognate antigen is unknown.

Stated time point: week 23, last vaccination. Doses of 300 ug of mutant IDH1 20-mer peptide were given with topical imiquimod. The sample in question was PBMCs, obtained from a glioma patient whose treatment included an IDH1 peptide vaccine. The origin of this receptor is a man aged 25-40 years with glioma. Some clones in this sample may be carry-over from other donors' samples.

CDR3 sequence reads: CASSLFGTAGYTF. CDR3 bases: TGTGCCAGCAGTTTATTCGGGACCGCCGGCTACACCTTC. V gene TRBV27 combines with J gene TRBJ1-2; possible D gene TRBD1, 5 bases. CDR3 length: 13 amino acids. Germline V lookup: CDR1 MNHEY, CDR2 SMNVEV (reference sequence). Deletions cut 1 base from V and 8 bases from J, with 11 bases between.